The subject of this entry is one T cell receptor (beta chain). As yet, its antigen is unknown. Trimming took 4 bases from V and 1 from J, leaving 24 bases between them. In germline, CDR1 is MGHRA, CDR2 YSYEKL. The CDR3 is made up of 19 amino acids. This entry is derived from a study of T-cell reconstitution after alpha-beta-depleted transplantation in children. Study conclusions and caveats: Once a year had passed after transplant, T-cell counts and diversity came mostly from newly produced T cells. As was reported, about two months after transplant, alpha-beta T cells came from several hundred expanded graft clones. Recipient T cells and thymic progenitors that survived gave rise to the high TCRbeta diversity observed at day 60 in some patients.

The TCRbeta library incorporated unique molecular identifiers. Each CDR3 protein gets one entry after TCRdb re-called the PCR reads with MiXCR. The table lists about 470,000 distinct CDR3 sequences, over 40% of them singletons. The clonotype originates from a girl aged 2 to 9 with aplastic anemia, due to receive a stem cell transplant. The chain employs TRBV4-1 and TRBJ2-3; D uncertain. The sample was PBMCs, taken before TCRalphabeta/CD19-depleted stem cell transplant. The CDR3 nucleotides are TGCGCCAGCAGCCTAAGATCTTTCCTCCTTGGTGAGGGCACAGATACGCAGTATTTT. Translating it yields CASSLRSFLLGEGTDTQYF.